One and the same sample provided the 25 T cell receptor beta chains below, sequenced in a study of blood T cell repertoires in COVID-19. Clones were read by immunoSEQ multiplex PCR, and TCRdb kept only the in-frame ones, dropping some. The repertoire holds some 220,000 clones, with approximately 83% as singletons. The sequenced sample consisted of peripheral blood. The origin of the receptors is a human donor in a cohort sampled during active COVID-19.

The chain couples TRBV19 to TRBJ2-2; weak D call: TRBD2 (6 bases). The CDR3 covers 15 residues. The germline V gene encodes CDR1 LNHDA and CDR2 SQIVND (reference sequence). Trimming cost V 4 bases and J 6 bases, with 15 bases left between them. CDR3 residues: CASSRLASAAGELFF. Here the CDR3 DNA reads TGTGCCAGTAGTAGGTTGGCTAGCGCGGCCGGGGAGCTGTTTTTT. Filled out from reference TRBV19 and TRBJ2-2, the complete variable domain reads DGGITQSPKYLFRKEGQNVTLSCEQNLNHDAMYWYRQDPGQGLRLIYYSQIVNDFQKGDIAEGYSVSREKKESFPLTVTSAQKNPTAFYLCASSRLASAAGELFFGEGSRLTVL.

This chain links TRBV4-1 with TRBJ2-2; tentatively, D is TRBD2 (6 bases). V shed 0 bases and J shed 5 bases, with 7 bases lying between them. Germline V gene data show CDR1 as MGHRA and CDR2 as YSYEKL. The CDR3 contains 14 residues. The CDR3 reads CASSQEGRTGELFF. The DNA of the CDR3 is TGCGCCAGCAGCCAAGAAGGGAGGACCGGGGAGCTGTTTTTT.

The chain is built from TRBV18 and TRBJ2-3, with 7 bases that match TRBD1. The germline V gene has CDR1 KGHSH and CDR2 LQKENI. The CDR3 has 15 amino acids. Trimming removed 3 bases from V and 2 bases from J; junction bases left unmatched: 5. CDR3 nucleotides: TGTGCCAGCTCACCGACAGGGAGATTCACAGATACGCAGTATTTT. Translating gives CASSPTGRFTDTQYF.

This chain connects TRBV5-1 to TRBJ1-5, with a tentative D call TRBD1 (5 bases). The germline V and J ends were trimmed by 7 bases and 3 bases, with 11 bases remaining between them. Germline V gene sequence: CDR1 SGHRS, CDR2 YFSETQ. This CDR3 region has 13 residues. The chain's CDR3 is CASRGDANQPQHF. CDR3 DNA: TGCGCCAGCCGGGGGGACGCCAATCAGCCCCAGCATTTT.

V gene TRBV20-1 combines with J gene TRBJ2-5; weak D call: TRBD2 (5 bases). Germline V CDR1 and CDR2: DFQATT, SNEGSKA (reference sequence). The germline V and J ends were trimmed by 3 bases and 4 bases, with 9 bases remaining between them. The CDR3 has 12 amino acids. The CDR3 DNA reads TGCAGTGCTAGTCCCCTAGCAGAGACCCAGTACTTC. Encoded protein: CSASPLAETQYF.

V usage is TRBV27 and J usage is TRBJ1-6; D possibly corresponds to TRBD1 (5 bases). Trimming shortened V by 6 bases and J by 7 bases, and 13 bases separated the two germline ends. Germline V gives CDR1 MNHEY, CDR2 SMNVEV (reference sequence). This CDR3 contains 14 residues. The CDR3 nucleotides read TGTGCCAGCAGGACGGAGGGGAGGAATTCACCCCTCCACTTT. Protein sequence: CASRTEGRNSPLHF.

The CDR3 here is CASATQGALNYGYTF. CDR3 DNA sequence: TGTGCCAGCGCGACACAGGGGGCCCTTAACTATGGCTACACCTTC. V and J are TRBV10-3 and TRBJ1-2; 9 bases line up with TRBD1. Per germline, CDR1 ENHRY and CDR2 SYGVKD. J gave up 1 base and V 10 bases, and 10 bases lay outside the gene matches. The CDR3 contains 15 residues.

The chain uses TRBV5-1 and TRBJ1-1; possible D gene TRBD1, 6 bases. This CDR3 spans 15 amino acids. V lost 0 bases and J lost 0, with 9 bases in between. Germline CDR1 is SGHRS and CDR2 is YFSETQ. CDR3 DNA sequence: TGCGCCAGCAGCTTGGAAAGGGGGATGAACACTGAAGCTTTCTTT. Its protein product is CASSLERGMNTEAFF.

This clone was detected only a few times. The J gene is TRBJ1-1, the V gene TRBV11-2; the D is unclear. This CDR3 contains 13 residues. Germline V gene sequence: CDR1 SGHAT, CDR2 FQNNGV. V lost 5 bases and J 0 bases, leaving 7 bases between the germline ends. CDR3 loop: CASSPSLNTEAFF. As DNA, the CDR3 is TGTGCCAGCAGCCCTTCCCTGAACACTGAAGCTTTCTTT.

Concerning this clone itself: The identical CDR3 is also encoded by other nucleotide sequences in the sample. This sequence joins TRBV5-5 and TRBJ2-5; 7 nucleotides line up with TRBD2. The CDR3 covers 13 residues. CDR1 is SGHKS, CDR2 YYEKEE, per germline (reference sequence). J gave up 0 bases and V 4 bases, and 0 bases lay outside the gene matches. The CDR3 reads CASSLADQETQYF. The CDR3 nucleotides read TGTGCCAGCAGCCTAGCGGACCAAGAGACCCAGTACTTC.

The DNA for the CDR3 is TGTGCCAGCAGCTCCGGGACTCTACAAGAGACCCAGTACTTC. Its protein is CASSSGTLQETQYF. J is TRBJ2-5 and V is TRBV5-4; perhaps TRBD2 as D (6 bases). Germline-derived CDR1 and CDR2 are SGHNT and YYREEE (reference sequence). V shed 3 bases and J shed 2 bases, with 11 bases lying between them. The length of the CDR3 is 14 residues. The variable domain in full, with the rest retrieved from reference TRBV5-4 and TRBJ2-5, is ETGVTQSPTHLIKTRGQQVTLRCSSQSGHNTVSWYQQALGQGPQFIFQYYREEENGRGNFPPRFSGLQFPNYSSELNVNALELDDSALYLCASSSGTLQETQYFGPGTRLLVL.

V gene TRBV7-9 combines with J gene TRBJ2-7, with 14 bases identical to TRBD2. The CDR3 runs 16 residues. The V segment lost 5 bases and the J segment 0 bases; nucleotides outside the gene matches: 3. Germline values: CDR1 SEHNR, CDR2 FQNEAQ (reference sequence). The CDR3 loop is CASSPGTSGGSYEQYF. DNA of the CDR3: TGTGCCAGCAGCCCTGGGACTAGCGGGGGCTCCTACGAGCAGTACTTC.

The V and J genes are TRBV28 and TRBJ2-5; 10 nucleotides line up with TRBD2. V was clipped by 4 bases and J by 1 base; unmatched bases: 3. The germline CDR1 and CDR2 sequences are MDHEN and SYDVKM. CDR3 size: 15 residues. The CDR3 coding sequence is TGTGCCAGCAGTTCCCGACTAGCGGGCCAAGAGACCCAGTACTTC. This sequence encodes CASSSRLAGQETQYF. Full variable domain (outside the CDR3, taken from reference TRBV28 and TRBJ2-5): DVKVTQSSRYLVKRTGEKVFLECVQDMDHENMFWYRQDPGLGLRLIYFSYDVKMKEKGDIPEGYSVSREKKERFSLILESASTNQTSMYLCASSSRLAGQETQYFGPGTRLLVL.

This clone occurred once. This chain joins TRBV5-1 and TRBJ2-1, with 11 nucleotides matching TRBD2. The CDR3 is 16 amino acids. The J segment lost 2 bases and the V segment lost 0 bases, leaving 1 base of the junction unmatched. In germline, CDR1 is SGHRS, CDR2 YFSETQ. The CDR3 nucleotides are TGCGCCAGCAGCTTGGTTAGCGGGGGGGCCTACAATGAGCAGTTCTTC. Protein: CASSLVSGGAYNEQFF.

V and J are TRBV5-6 and TRBJ2-2; TRBD2 agrees at 10 bases. This CDR3 has 16 residues. V shed 4 bases and J 3 bases; nucleotides not matched to a gene: 6. Per germline, CDR1 SGHDT and CDR2 YYEEEE. The CDR3: CASSPSGLADTGELFF. The DNA of the CDR3 is TGTGCCAGCAGCCCATCCGGACTAGCGGACACCGGGGAGCTGTTTTTT. The whole variable domain, filled in from reference TRBV5-6 and TRBJ2-2, reads DAGVTQSPTHLIKTRGQQVTLRCSPKSGHDTVSWYQQALGQGPQFIFQYYEEEERQRGNFPDRFSGHQFPNYSSELNVNALLLGDSALYLCASSPSGLADTGELFFGEGSRLTVL.

The chain couples TRBV7-2 to TRBJ1-5; D might be TRBD1 (5 bases). CDR3 length: 13 amino acids. Germline loops: CDR1 SGHTA, CDR2 FQGNSA. V lost 6 bases to trimming and J lost 11 bases, with 17 bases between them. Written as DNA, the CDR3 is TGTGCCAGCAGACAACAACTGGGGGGGACCCAGCATTTT. Its protein is CASRQQLGGTQHF.

This clone came up many times. This rearrangement joins TRBV19 to TRBJ1-2; tentative D call: TRBD1 (6 bases). Germline loops: CDR1 LNHDA, CDR2 SQIVND (reference sequence). CDR3 length equals 15 residues. Deletions cut 6 bases from V and 5 bases from J, with 19 bases between. In nucleotides, the CDR3 is TGTGCCAGTAGGGCGGGGGGCGCAGGGGTTTATGGCTACACCTTC. The encoded protein is CASRAGGAGVYGYTF.

The chain carries TRBV12-3 or TRBV12-4 and TRBJ1-5; 8 bases line up with TRBD1. V trimming: 5 bases; J trimming: 5 bases; junction bases outside the gene matches: 2. The CDR3 consists of 13 residues. CDR3 in DNA: TGTGCCAGCAGTATCAGGGGGCATCAGCCCCAGCATTTT. It yields the protein CASSIRGHQPQHF.

V is TRBV24-1 and J is TRBJ2-3; perhaps TRBD2 as D (6 bases). The CDR3 loop spans 16 amino acids. The germline V gene encodes CDR1 KGHDR and CDR2 SFDVKD. With 7 bases removed from V and 3 bases from J, the gap between germline ends came to 19 bases. CDR3 region: CATRGGTVGGTDTQYF. The DNA for the CDR3 is TGTGCCACCAGAGGAGGGACGGTCGGTGGGACAGATACGCAGTATTTT.

The chain employs TRBV5-1 and TRBJ2-3, with D unresolved. V shed 6 bases and J shed 3 bases, with 11 bases lying between them. Germline V CDR1 and CDR2: SGHRS, YFSETQ. This CDR3 region has 13 residues. For the CDR3, the DNA is TGCGCCAGCAAGACCGTCGGGACAGATACGCAGTATTTT. Translating it yields CASKTVGTDTQYF.

The V and J genes are TRBV9 and TRBJ2-7; perhaps TRBD2 as D (6 bases). The CDR3 contains 15 residues. V lost 4 bases and J 5 bases, leaving 19 bases between the germline ends. Germline lookup yields CDR1 SGDLS and CDR2 YYNGEE. The CDR3 coding sequence is TGTGCCAGCAGCATTTCCCCCAGGGAGGCGGACGAGCAGTACTTC. This gives the protein CASSISPREADEQYF.

The chain uses TRBV7-2 and TRBJ1-2, with D unclear. CDR3 length equals 14 residues. V dropped 1 base and J dropped 4 bases, with 10 bases sitting between them. Germline CDR1 is SGHTA and CDR2 is FQGNSA. CDR3 in amino acids: CASSLVDGSYGYTF. Written as DNA, the CDR3 is TGTGCCAGCAGCTTAGTCGACGGGTCCTATGGCTACACCTTC. The full variable domain, rest sourced from reference TRBV7-2 and TRBJ1-2, is GAGVSQSPSNKVTEKGKDVELRCDPISGHTALYWYRQSLGQGLEFLIYFQGNSAPDKSGLPSDRFSAERTGGSVSTLTIQRTQQEDSAVYLCASSLVDGSYGYTFGSGTRLTVV.

V usage is TRBV10-3 and J usage is TRBJ1-1; 8 nucleotides line up with TRBD1. Per germline, CDR1 ENHRY and CDR2 SYGVKD. Trimming removed 7 bases from V and 5 bases from J; junction bases left unmatched: 15. This CDR3 spans 16 amino acids. The CDR3 region has the DNA TGTGCCATCACCAGACAGGGGACAGTTAAAGGGACTGAAGCTTTCTTT. Encoded protein: CAITRQGTVKGTEAFF.

The V call is TRBV9, the J call TRBJ1-5, with TRBD1 as a possible D gene (5 bases). This CDR3 is 15 amino acids long. With 3 bases removed from V and 0 bases from J, the gap between germline ends came to 10 bases. Germline V gene sequence: CDR1 SGDLS, CDR2 YYNGEE. The CDR3 loop reads CASSETVGSNQPQHF. CDR3 nucleotide sequence: TGTGCCAGCAGCGAGACAGTTGGTAGCAATCAGCCCCAGCATTTT.

The chain carries TRBV5-1 and TRBJ2-1, with TRBD2 matching 7 bases. Per germline, CDR1 SGHRS and CDR2 YFSETQ. The J segment lost 8 bases and the V segment lost 4 bases, leaving 9 bases of the junction unmatched. This CDR3 contains 14 residues. The CDR3 spells CASSATLAVDEQFF. CDR3 nucleotides: TGCGCCAGCAGCGCGACTCTAGCGGTCGATGAGCAGTTCTTC.